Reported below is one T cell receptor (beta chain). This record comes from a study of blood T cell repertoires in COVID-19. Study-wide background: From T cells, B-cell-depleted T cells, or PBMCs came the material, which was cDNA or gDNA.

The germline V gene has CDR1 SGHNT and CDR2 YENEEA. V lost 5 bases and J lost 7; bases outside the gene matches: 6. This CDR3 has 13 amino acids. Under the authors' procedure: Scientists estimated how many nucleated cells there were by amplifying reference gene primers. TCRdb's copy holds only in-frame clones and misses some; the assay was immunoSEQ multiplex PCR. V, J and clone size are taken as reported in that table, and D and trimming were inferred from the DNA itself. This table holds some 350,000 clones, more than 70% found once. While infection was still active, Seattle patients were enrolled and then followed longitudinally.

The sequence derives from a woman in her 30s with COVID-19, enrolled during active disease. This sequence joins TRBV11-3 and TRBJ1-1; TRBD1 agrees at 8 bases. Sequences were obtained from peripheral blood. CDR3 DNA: TGTGCCAGCAGCCCGGGACAGGACTTTGAAGCTTTCTTT. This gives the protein CASSPGQDFEAFF.